This TCR beta chain is from a study of radiotherapy plus CTLA-4 blockade in lung cancer. Clones were sequenced by immunoSEQ multiplex PCR, and TCRdb holds only the in-frame ones, with some missing. The data hold around 90,000 clones, with 83% observed a single time. Trimming shortened V by 4 bases and J by 1 base, and 11 bases separated the two germline ends. The V gene's germline CDR1 is SGHRS and CDR2 YFSETQ. The CDR3 length is 14 residues. The rearrangement uses TRBV5-1 and TRBJ1-1; D possibly corresponds to TRBD1 (6 bases). The sample in question was peripheral blood, obtained from a patient treated with radiotherapy plus ipilimumab. This TCR came from a human donor with non-small cell lung cancer who had stable disease on radiotherapy plus ipilimumab. In nucleotides, the CDR3 is TGCGCCAGCAGCCGGGGGACAACGAACACTGAAGCTTTCTTT. It is translated as CASSRGTTNTEAFF.